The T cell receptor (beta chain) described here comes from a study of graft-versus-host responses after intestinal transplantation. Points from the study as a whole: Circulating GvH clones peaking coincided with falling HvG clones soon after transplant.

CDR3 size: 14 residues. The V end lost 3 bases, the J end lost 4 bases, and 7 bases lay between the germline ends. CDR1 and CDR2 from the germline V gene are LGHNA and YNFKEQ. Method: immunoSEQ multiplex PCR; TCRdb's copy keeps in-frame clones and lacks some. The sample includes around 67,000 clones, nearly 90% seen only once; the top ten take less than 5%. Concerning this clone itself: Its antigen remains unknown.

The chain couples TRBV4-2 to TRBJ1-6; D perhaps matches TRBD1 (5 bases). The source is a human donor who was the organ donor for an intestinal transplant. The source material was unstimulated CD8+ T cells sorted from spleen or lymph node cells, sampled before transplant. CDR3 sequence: CASSHDSYNSPLHF. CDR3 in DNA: TGTGCCAGCAGCCACGACAGTTATAATTCACCCCTCCACTTT.